The entry that follows covers one TCR beta chain sequence. The sample holds a few counts of this clone. This clone's antigen is unknown. Nothing much larger sits one base from this clone, and base qualities are not available. The library was generated by the immunoSEQ multiplex PCR assay. For the multiplex PCR, a mixture combining 60 forward primers for TCR Vbeta segments and 13 reverse primers for TCR Jbeta segments was used. Amplification of the CDR3 region of rearranged TCR beta genes was performed with a multiplex PCR assay on genomic DNA. The Illumina HiSeq System was used to sequence the amplified TCR beta libraries as 87-base-pair reads. On the authors' methods: Across the 500 to 750 repertoires, a later analysis counted some 81 million unique TCR beta chains, 9 million to 14 million of which were shared by at least two donors. Raw reads were error-corrected and collapsed into unique sequences by a nearest-neighbor algorithm in which closely related sequences were merged to remove PCR and sequencing errors. To assign V, D and J gene segments, CDR3 sequences were aligned to IMGT reference sequences. For a sequence to be retained, a match of at least six nucleotides to both a V gene segment and a J gene segment was required. A rearrangement counted as productive if the CDR3 had no stop codons and remained in frame with V and J, and every other rearrangement counted as non-productive. CDR3 was defined by IMGT convention, running from the second conserved V-encoded cysteine to the conserved J-encoded phenylalanine. The earlier analysis of roughly 590 of the donors excluded sequences that lacked an unambiguous match to a single V gene segment. An earlier analysis of 550 to 650 of the donors classified V segments as functional when productive rearrangements were above 56.7% and as segregating when the standard deviation between donors was above 5%. A statistical classification framework was built for diagnosing cytomegalovirus status from the catalog of TCR beta chain sequences. In a later analysis, V and J genes were assigned by comparing TCR nucleotide sequences against IMGT/GENE-DB human TR gene sequences. A later analysis assigned CDR3 sequences and most-parsimonious VDJ recombination scenarios with the TCRdist pipeline. In a later analysis, each TCR beta chain was defined by its CDR3 amino acid sequence together with its V-gene family, and reads lacking a unique V-gene family were excluded. As a way to deal with suspected cross-contamination and a sequencing artifact, a later analysis dropped 450 to 600 nucleotide sequences that were highly shared and had low generation probability. In a later analysis, a clonal expansion index for each public chain was calculated from normalized within-repertoire ranks of inferred template counts. In a later analysis, generation probabilities were computed with a VDJ recombination model fitted to out-of-frame rearrangements, and the resulting probabilities were checked against IGoR. Hypergeometric tests were used in a later analysis to score TCR-TCR, TCR-HLA and TCR-CMV co-occurrence, with a repertoire-size bias correction applied to the TCR pairs. To estimate false discovery rates, a later analysis permuted the HLA or CMV assignments 20 times. A later analysis grouped co-occurring TCRs with DBSCAN, adding TCRdist sequence similarity when clustering within HLA-allele-positive subsets. Co-occurrence clustering excluded repertoires with fewer than 30,000 or more than 120,000 public chains, plus five with anomalous nucleotide sharing. TCRdb carries this immuneACCESS record with in-frame sequences only. Its versions omit some clonotypes, under half of them owing to an unresolved V gene in the studies checked, with the rest unexplained. V and J calls and clone size follow that table, whereas D and trimming were derived from the DNA. The sample table records approximately 210,000 clones; roughly 82% of these occur just once. The ten largest clones capture about 6.4% of the sample.

The cohort was made up of roughly 670 healthy bone marrow donors. Cohort members were all nominally healthy when sampled, although unrecorded immune exposures were likely present. The donor was CMV seropositive and was included in the group of 250 to 300 seropositive cohort members. A peripheral blood sample was provided by each donor, and peripheral blood mononuclear cells were used for TCR beta sequencing. The Qiagen DNeasy Blood Extraction Kit was used to extract genomic DNA from the blood cell samples. This entry comes from a study of cytomegalovirus exposure and HLA in healthy donors (TCRdb year 2017). With regard to the full study: An earlier analysis of roughly 610 of the donors reported roughly 300 Gb of sequence data and 117 million unique TCR beta sequences obtained from about 170 million T cells. Roughly 5 DR-DQ haplotypes were handled as single units for association and clustering, since linkage in the cohort was strong. Along with the roughly 610-subject first cohort, a separate validation cohort of over 90 different subjects was used. All discovery cohort repertoires had been generated using a single sequencing platform. Roughly 290 gigabases of sequencing data and around 90 million unique TCR sequences made up an early release that covered approximately 620 HLA-typed donors. The later analysis used no new phenotypic data to find candidate immune exposures, relying instead on TCR beta sequences and their occurrence across donors. The genetic ancestry cluster associated with self-reported Caucasian donors included 65% to 90% of the 398 genotyped donors. The study combined high-throughput TCR immunosequencing, statistical association of individual TCRs with disease status, and machine learning to predict cytomegalovirus infection status. To decide whether each TCR beta V gene segment behaved as functional or pseudogenic, an earlier analysis of fewer than 750 of the donors relied on high-throughput TCR beta sequencing. Donor age, sex, ethnicity and CMV serostatus were compiled alongside the repertoire data. The number of donors typed differed by locus, with roughly 629-640 for A, B, C, DRB1 and DQB1, roughly 520 for DQA1, approximately 580 for DPA1, and 450 to 480 for DPB1. A later analysis re-analyzed previously published TCR beta repertoires from 500 to 700 donors and added high-resolution HLA genotyping to study TCR occurrence patterns. Using immunosequencing, the study profiled T cell repertoires from around 670 subjects and related those repertoires to cytomegalovirus serostatus. A later genetic analysis used genome-wide SNP genotypes for about 65% of the 666 donors, treating that subset as a discovery cohort. Both class I and class II loci were covered by HLA typing, at four-digit resolution. Among some 400 genotyped donors of the cohort, an average of roughly 240,000 unique TCR beta nucleotide sequences were sequenced per donor, roughly 18% of them non-productive. The study aimed to test whether cataloging public T cell receptors could reveal signatures of past pathogen exposure. The study at large found these results: It was suggested by the authors that the approach could potentially be generalized to other disease states and immunological phenotypes. Compared with the roughly 720-donor mean, donors in an Asian-associated ancestry cluster had fewer N-insertions in productive TCRs, according to a later genetic analysis. Strong co-occurrence of HLA alleles, especially DR and DQ, made assigning TCR associations to individual alleles difficult. A later analysis found that HLA-associated TCR beta chains were more clonally expanded and had lower generation probabilities than equally common non-associated chains. Most CMV-associated TCR beta chains appeared to be HLA-restricted in a later analysis, and the HLA associations seemed to be driven largely by CMV exposure. In both the original and validation cohorts, the classifier was reported to diagnose cytomegalovirus status with high specificity and sensitivity. Because counts were too low, about 17 rarely observed V segments, including chromosome 9 orphons, were excluded from the earlier analysis of roughly 580 of the donors. A later analysis reported that several top co-occurrence clusters appeared linked to parvovirus B19, influenza, CMV and Epstein-Barr virus. A further reported finding was that TCR beta sequences accurately predicted the HLA-A and HLA-B alleles for most subjects in the first cohort. HLA typing was unavailable for some donors at each locus, so association tests used only the typed subset. Only TCR beta chains were sequenced in this cohort, and the absence of alpha or paired-chain data limited detectable features. CMV serostatus was the only immune exposure information available for the cohort. Linkage disequilibrium might explain the correlated functional status among segregating V segments, but an unknown experimental factor could not be ruled out. According to a later analysis, TCR association rates differed among HLA loci, with DRB1 alleles showing the most associated TCRs and HLA-C alleles showing the fewest. In an earlier analysis of about 540 of the donors, most TCR beta V segments were observed in productive rearrangements about 90% or about 30% of the time, broadly matching IMGT annotations. A cluster of highly shared sequence variants was judged likely to represent a technical artifact of the sequencing pipeline. In vitro tests confirmed that a few of the cytomegalovirus-associated TCR beta chains recognize cytomegalovirus antigens. While some public TCRs were present in many individuals, most TCR sequences turned up only very rarely across donors. Sequencing depth was assumed to be roughly uniform across donors in the presence/absence analyses, though that assumption may not hold. Specific HLA alleles were associated with 18,000 or so TCR beta sequences at a false discovery rate of 0.05 in a later analysis. The study gave a list of 150 to 200 TCR beta chains associated with cytomegalovirus. In a later genetic analysis, a missense DCLRE1C variant was associated with V-gene and J-gene trimming of TCR beta chains, and the association was replicated in an independent cohort.

This TCR derives from a man between 35 and 55 years old in good health and CMV-seropositive. What was sequenced was PBMCs.

The CDR3 reads as follows: CASSPPTGIEQFF. The DNA sequence reads TGTGCCAGCAGCCCGCCGACAGGGATTGAGCAGTTCTTC. The chain is assembled from TRBV7-6 and TRBJ2-1, with 7 junctional bases fitting TRBD1. From the cysteine up to the phenylalanine, the CDR3 has a length of 13 residues. The retained sequence is limited to the CDR3, 39 bases, with the frame set at the first base. From V the trimming removes 5 bases and from J it removes 9 bases, while the gene matches leave 7 bases of the junction unaccounted for. Sequences SGHVS (CDR1) and FNYEAQ (CDR2) are obtained from the germline V gene.